The entry that follows covers one T cell receptor (beta chain) sequence. TCRdb keeps only in-frame clones here, not all; method: immunoSEQ multiplex PCR. The sample shows 160,000 or so clones, 80% to 95% of them seen only once. The record originates from a study of control samples from healthy donors and cancer patients. The CDR3 extends over 14 amino acids. Germline CDR1 reads LNHDA; CDR2 reads SQIVND (reference sequence). Between the trimmed V and J ends, which lost 7 bases and 11 bases, there was a span of 21 bases. Material for sequencing was blood. The chain has TRBV19 and TRBJ1-5, with a possible D match to TRBD1 (6 bases). The TCR was taken from a woman in her 30s in good health. In DNA form, the CDR3 reads TGTGCCAGTACAACAGGGACCTGGCCTTCGACCCAGCATTTT. It translates to CASTTGTWPSTQHF.